One and the same sample provided the 31 T cell receptor beta chains below, sequenced in a study of T cells in Graves' hyperthyroidism and ophthalmopathy. Amplification of TCR beta CDR3 regions used RNA as the template. The study used the HTBI primer set for a first-round RT-PCR of the TCR CDR3. One entry per CDR3 protein results from TCRdb running MiXCR on the multiplex PCR reads. The sample lists 540,000 or so distinct CDR3 sequences, 46% occurring once. Sequenced sample: peripheral blood or thyroid tissue (not recorded which). These receptors were collected from an adult woman with Graves' disease, either hyperthyroidism or ophthalmopathy (not recorded which).

V and J are TRBV10-3 and TRBJ2-7, with unresolved D. This CDR3 region has 13 residues. The V end lost 4 bases, the J end lost 2 bases, and 9 bases lay between the germline ends. Germline assignment: CDR1 ENHRY and CDR2 SYGVKD. CDR3 in amino acids: CAISAYTAYEQYF. The CDR3 nucleotides are TGTGCCATCAGTGCCTATACGGCCTACGAGCAGTACTTC.

On this clonotype itself: This may arise from a read error, as a much more abundant clone is one base away. The J gene is TRBJ2-5, the V gene TRBV6-6; TRBD1 or TRBD2 may be the D gene (5 bases each). Germline-derived CDR1 and CDR2 are MNHNY and SVGAGI (reference sequence). The CDR3 has 15 residues. Trimming took 4 bases from V and 0 from J, leaving 12 bases between them. The CDR3 loop reads CASSSPGTYQETQYF. The DNA of the CDR3 is TGTGCCAGCAGTTCCCCAGGGACGTACCAAGAGACCCAGTACTTC.

The chain links TRBV5-1 to TRBJ2-7; the match to TRBD2 covers 8 bases. The CDR3 has 15 residues. Germline V gene data show CDR1 as SGHRS and CDR2 as YFSETQ. V was clipped by 1 base and J by 4 bases; unmatched bases: 7. CDR3 in DNA: TGCGCCAGCAGCTTGATCTCTAGCGGGTCGTACGAGCAGTACTTC. Its translation is CASSLISSGSYEQYF.

This clonotype was counted ten times or more. The chain employs TRBV19 and TRBJ2-5; D call uncertain. Deletions cut 5 bases from V and 5 bases from J, with 9 bases between. The CDR3 runs 12 residues. From germline, CDR1 is LNHDA and CDR2 SQIVND (reference sequence). The CDR3 coding sequence is TGTGCCAGTAGTTCGTCAGAGGAGACCCAGTACTTC. The encoded protein is CASSSSEETQYF. Supplemented by reference TRBV19 and TRBJ2-5, the full variable domain reads DGGITQSPKYLFRKEGQNVTLSCEQNLNHDAMYWYRQDPGQGLRLIYYSQIVNDFQKGDIAEGYSVSREKKESFPLTVTSAQKNPTAFYLCASSSSEETQYFGPGTRLLVL.

The sample holds many counts of this clonotype. The CDR3 sequence is CASSLNPLSGEQYF. The CDR3 bases are TGTGCCAGCAGCTTAAACCCCCTAAGTGGCGAGCAGTACTTC. V is TRBV7-3 and J is TRBJ2-7; D is ambiguous. The CDR3 totals 14 residues. The germline CDR1 and CDR2 sequences are SGHTA and FQGTGA. V lost 1 base to trimming and J lost 6 bases, with 13 bases between them. Filled out from reference TRBV7-3 and TRBJ2-7, the complete variable domain reads GAGVSQTPSNKVTEKGKYVELRCDPISGHTALYWYRQSLGQGPEFLIYFQGTGAADDSGLPNDRFFAVRPEGSVSTLKIQRTERGDSAVYLCASSLNPLSGEQYFGPGTRLTVT.

J is TRBJ2-5 and V is TRBV2; D is possibly TRBD2 (5 bases). In germline, CDR1 is SNHLY, CDR2 FYNNEI. Trimming took off 8 bases at V and 2 bases at J, with 12 bases between the two ends. CDR3 length equals 13 residues. The CDR3: CASLEGGQETQYF. Written as DNA, the CDR3 is TGTGCCAGCCTCGAGGGTGGTCAAGAGACCCAGTACTTC.

As regards this clonotype: This CDR3 is missing its conserved last phenylalanine or tryptophan, likely due to a read error. The rearrangement links TRBV10-3 to TRBJ1-1, with TRBD1 matching over 7 bases. With 0 bases clipped from V and 6 bases from J, the junction kept 4 bases outside the gene matches. Germline loops: CDR1 ENHRY, CDR2 SYGVKD. The CDR3 extends over 14 amino acids. CDR3 protein: CAISESTGRAEAFL. DNA of the CDR3: TGTGCCATCAGTGAGTCGACAGGGAGGGCTGAAGCTTTCCTT.

The gene calls are TRBV7-2 and TRBJ2-7, with D hard to call. Germline CDR1 is SGHTA and CDR2 is FQGNSA. CDR3 length equals 14 residues. V lost 6 bases and J 6 bases, leaving 18 bases between the germline ends. The CDR3 loop reads CASRINLRVAEQYF. The CDR3 region has the DNA TGTGCCAGCAGGATAAATTTACGGGTGGCCGAGCAGTACTTC.

This clonotype has ten or more counts. The chain couples TRBV4-1 to TRBJ1-5; unclear D gene. This CDR3 is 15 amino acids long. V lost 1 base and J lost 3, with 10 bases in between. Germline V gene lookup returns CDR1 MGHRA and CDR2 YSYEKL. Here the CDR3 reads CASSQGGINNQPQHF. DNA for the CDR3: TGCGCCAGCAGCCAAGGCGGAATCAACAATCAGCCCCAGCATTTT.

This clonotype occurred many times. The J gene is TRBJ2-7, the V gene TRBV7-9; D tentatively fits TRBD1 or TRBD2 (5 bases each). CDR3 length: 12 residues. Germline-derived CDR1 and CDR2 are SEHNR and FQNEAQ (reference sequence). Trimming took 3 bases from V and 8 from J, leaving 11 bases between them. The CDR3 DNA follows: TGTGCCAGCAGCTTGGGGTGGGGACAGCAGTACTTC. It is translated as CASSLGWGQQYF.

This clonotype has only a few counts. The chain's CDR3 is CSGAFGTGTNTEAFF. Written as DNA, the CDR3 is TGCAGCGGGGCATTTGGGACAGGGACGAACACTGAAGCTTTCTTT. The V gene is TRBV29-1, the J gene TRBJ1-1, with 9 bases identical to TRBD1. Germline V gene sequence: CDR1 SQVTM, CDR2 ANQGSEA. After removal of 7 bases from V and 1 base from J, the junction contained 10 bases not matched to a gene. The CDR3 length is 15 residues.

Worth noting for this clonotype: Relative to the germline gene, one junction end is altered; a read error may explain this. The V and J genes are TRBV2 and TRBJ1-6; D unresolved. The CDR3 sequence is 12 residues long. From germline, CDR1 is SNHLY and CDR2 FYNNEI. The CDR3 DNA reads as TGTGCCAGCAGGGAAGCGAATTCACCCCTCCACTTT. Translated: CASREANSPLHF.

The rearrangement uses TRBV11-2 and TRBJ2-2, with 7 bases matching TRBD2. Germline-derived CDR1 and CDR2 are SGHAT and FQNNGV. Losses at the gene ends were 2 bases for V and 6 bases for J; bases not matched to a gene: 3. The CDR3 has 14 residues. CDR3 loop: CASSLSGGAGELFF. CDR3 bases: TGTGCCAGCAGCTTATCGGGAGGAGCCGGGGAGCTGTTTTTT.

The CDR3 spells CASSDSTGGNEQYF. The CDR3 nucleotides read TGTGCCAGCAGTGACTCGACGGGGGGGAACGAGCAGTACTTC. The chain links TRBV6-4 to TRBJ2-7; TRBD2 matches 8 bases. CDR3 length equals 14 residues. The J segment lost 5 bases and the V segment lost 0 bases, leaving 3 bases of the junction unmatched. CDR1 and CDR2 from the germline V gene are MRHNA and SNTAGT.

This clonotype occurred many times. The V and J genes are TRBV5-1 and TRBJ1-1; D perhaps matches TRBD1 (5 bases). The V end was cut by 3 bases, the J end by 5 bases, with 14 bases between. The CDR3 is 14 residues long. The germline V gene encodes CDR1 SGHRS and CDR2 YFSETQ. In DNA form, the CDR3 reads TGCGCCAGCAGCTGGGACCCGTTGGGGACTGAAGCTTTCTTT. Protein product: CASSWDPLGTEAFF.

This clonotype was observed at least ten times. The chain employs TRBV28 and TRBJ1-2; tentative D call: TRBD1 (5 bases). Germline CDR1 and CDR2: MDHEN and SYDVKM. Trimming took 7 bases from V and 0 from J, leaving 6 bases between them. The CDR3 is 12 residues long. As DNA, the CDR3 is TGTGCCAGCAAACAGGCTAACTATGGCTACACCTTC. Translating gives CASKQANYGYTF.

The chain combines TRBV20-1 with TRBJ2-2; the match to TRBD2 covers 13 bases. Germline V gene data show CDR1 as DFQATT and CDR2 as SNEGSKA (reference sequence). This CDR3 region has 15 residues. V lost 4 bases, J lost 4 bases, and 3 bases stayed unmatched. CDR3 protein: CSAIGLAGVTGELFF. The CDR3 DNA sequence: TGCAGTGCTATAGGACTAGCGGGAGTCACCGGGGAGCTGTTTTTT.

At least ten counts were recorded for this clonotype. V and J are TRBV4-1 and TRBJ1-5; tentatively, D is TRBD1 (6 bases). Germline CDR1 MGHRA, CDR2 YSYEKL. Trimming shortened V by 4 bases and J by 1 base, and 14 bases separated the two germline ends. The CDR3 length is 16 residues. The CDR3 sequence is CASSRNRAGSNQPQHF. The CDR3 nucleotides read TGCGCCAGCAGCCGGAACAGGGCGGGGAGCAATCAGCCCCAGCATTTT.

A word on this clonotype: The junction departs from the called germline gene at one end, perhaps through a read error. The V gene is TRBV4-1, the J gene TRBJ2-2, with TRBD2 identical over 11 bases. Germline V lookup: CDR1 MGHRA, CDR2 YSYEKL. The CDR3 is 15 residues long. CDR3 nucleotides: TGCGCCAGCAGCCAATCGGGACTAGCGGCCGGGAAGCTGTTTTTT. This gives the protein CASSQSGLAAGKLFF.

This clonotype was found many times. The J gene is TRBJ2-7, the V gene TRBV5-1; no definite D call. V lost 4 bases and J 0 bases, leaving 14 bases between the germline ends. This CDR3 comprises 15 residues. Looked up from germline, CDR1 is SGHRS and CDR2 is YFSETQ. The CDR3 spells CASSPSVSSSYEQYF. CDR3 nucleotides: TGCGCCAGCAGCCCCTCGGTCTCCAGCTCCTACGAGCAGTACTTC.

This chain connects TRBV11-2 to TRBJ2-5; TRBD2 agrees at 8 bases. Looked up from germline, CDR1 is SGHAT and CDR2 is FQNNGV. J gave up 5 bases and V 8 bases, and 16 bases lay outside the gene matches. The CDR3 has 16 residues. CDR3 DNA sequence: TGTGCCAGCGGCCGAGGGACTAGGTATTCCCGCGAGACCCAGTACTTC. Translation: CASGRGTRYSRETQYF.

The genes are TRBV4-1 and TRBJ1-2; possible D gene TRBD1, 5 bases. V shed 2 bases and J shed 7 bases, with 11 bases lying between them. In germline, CDR1 is MGHRA, CDR2 YSYEKL. CDR3 size: 13 residues. CDR3 in DNA: TGCGCCAGCAGCCAAACCCCGGGGACTGGCTACACCTTC. Translated: CASSQTPGTGYTF.

The rearrangement uses TRBV28 and TRBJ1-1; tentative D call: TRBD1 (5 bases). The CDR3 is 9 residues long. CDR1 is MDHEN and CDR2 is SYDVKM in the germline V gene. Trimming took 3 bases from V and 13 from J, leaving 6 bases between them. The DNA of the CDR3 is TGTGCCAGCAGTTTGGGGGGTTTCTTT. This codes for CASSLGGFF.

For this clonotype: A junction end diverges from the germline sequence, so it may reflect a read error. The J gene is TRBJ1-2, the V gene TRBV7-2; 8 positions match TRBD1. The CDR3 is 16 residues long. Germline CDR1 SGHTA, CDR2 FQGNSA. The CDR3 nucleotides read TGCGCCAGCAGCCAAGATTGGACAGGGTATTGGTATGGCTACACCTTC. Translated: CASSQDWTGYWYGYTF.

The V and J genes are TRBV10-3 and TRBJ1-6; D uncertain. V was trimmed by 4 bases and J by 5 bases, leaving 9 bases between them. Germline V gene lookup returns CDR1 ENHRY and CDR2 SYGVKD. The CDR3 totals 14 residues. The CDR3 coding sequence is TGTGCCATCAGTGGAGACGGGGATAATTCACCCCTCCACTTT. Residues: CAISGDGDNSPLHF.

This clonotype was seen ten or more times. The V and J genes are TRBV29-1 and TRBJ1-1; D is uncertain. This CDR3 region has 11 residues. Per germline, CDR1 SQVTM and CDR2 ANQGSEA. V was shortened by 4 bases and J by 4 bases, with 7 bases between the two germline ends. CDR3 DNA: TGCAGCGTTGTTAGGCTCACTGAAGCTTTCTTT. Translation: CSVVRLTEAFF.

On this clonotype itself: This may come from a read error, since a much larger clone is one base off. CDR3 residues: CVWSAADGSPLHF. In DNA form, the CDR3 reads TGTGTCTGGAGTGCGGCCGATGGTTCACCCCTCCACTTT. The rearrangement links TRBV25-1 to TRBJ1-6, with D hard to call. CDR1 is MGHDK, CDR2 SYGVNS, per germline. The CDR3 is 13 residues long.

Many counts were recorded for this clonotype. The chain employs TRBV5-1 and TRBJ2-7; 7 bases fit TRBD1. Per germline, CDR1 SGHRS and CDR2 YFSETQ. V was pared by 1 base and J by 3 bases, with 7 bases of the junction left unmatched. The CDR3 totals 15 residues. For the CDR3, the DNA is TGCGCCAGCAGCTTGAGGCACAGGGGCCGCTACGAGCAGTACTTC. Translated, it gives CASSLRHRGRYEQYF.

This clonotype was detected a few times. The rearrangement uses TRBV29-1 and TRBJ2-5; D gene uncertain. V gave up 3 bases and J gave up 1 base, with 9 bases separating them. The germline CDR1 and CDR2 sequences are SQVTM and ANQGSEA. CDR3 length: 13 residues. As DNA, the CDR3 is TGCAGCGTTGACCAGGCTGCCCAAGAGACCCAGTACTTC. This encodes CSVDQAAQETQYF.

In this sample, this clonotype turned up many times. V usage is TRBV7-2 and J usage is TRBJ1-2; no reliable D call. Germline V gene sequence: CDR1 SGHTA, CDR2 FQGNSA. V was clipped by 5 bases and J by 5 bases, with 15 bases between them. The CDR3 totals 14 residues. The CDR3 region is CASSPTGLSYGYTF. CDR3 nucleotide sequence: TGTGCCAGCAGCCCTACCGGACTGAGTTATGGCTACACCTTC. The whole variable domain, filled in from reference TRBV7-2 and TRBJ1-2, reads GAGVSQSPSNKVTEKGKDVELRCDPISGHTALYWYRQSLGQGLEFLIYFQGNSAPDKSGLPSDRFSAERTGGSVSTLTIQRTQQEDSAVYLCASSPTGLSYGYTFGSGTRLTVV.

The chain couples TRBV20-1 to TRBJ2-5, with D perhaps matching TRBD1 or TRBD2 (5 bases each). CDR3 length equals 15 residues. CDR1 and CDR2 from the germline V gene are DFQATT and SNEGSKA (reference sequence). The V and J ends lost 0 bases and 9 bases respectively, with 20 bases between them. For the CDR3, the DNA is TGCAGTGCTAGAGATCGGGCCCAACGGGGCCAGCCCCAGTACTTC. As protein: CSARDRAQRGQPQYF.